The following is a TCR beta chain sequence with its context. Antigen: not known. The data were obtained in a study of T cell responses to AZD1222 COVID-19 vaccine. The study, taken as a whole, reports: Following two doses of AZD1222, Spike-specific TCR breadth and depth rose.

The assay was immunoSEQ multiplex PCR, and TCRdb's table has in-frame clones only and misses some. The sample has 95,000 to 110,000 clones, about 90% seen once. Second doses at about 4 or about 12 weeks were pooled. The germline CDR1 and CDR2 sequences are MNHEY and SVGAGI. V was clipped by 4 bases and J by 4 bases; unmatched bases: 7. The CDR3 totals 15 residues. This specimen consisted of peripheral blood, obtained 28 days after the second AZD1222 dose. This TCR derives from an adult who received the AZD1222 COVID-19 vaccine. This rearrangement joins TRBV6-5 to TRBJ1-2, with 9 bases lining up with TRBD1. The CDR3 DNA sequence: TGTGCCAGCAGTTCTCCCTCGGACAGGGGCTATGGCTACACCTTC. Its translation is CASSSPSDRGYGYTF.